Given below is one T cell receptor (beta chain) in context. Its recognized antigen is unknown. Per-nucleotide qualities are absent, and no much larger clonotype sits a single base away. The donors were roughly 39 Caucasian individuals from Russia, aged roughly 6 to 100 years, who were systemically healthy. Each donor gave around 9.5 milliliters of peripheral blood, collected into EDTA-treated Vacutainer tubes. PBMCs were isolated by Ficoll-Paque density-gradient centrifugation, with at least 6 million obtained per sample. Trizol reagent was used to extract total RNA from PBMCs, with at least 6 micrograms per sample. The percentages of naive CD45RAhigh/CD27high T cells were determined by flow cytometry on a PBMC aliquot from every donor. The entry originates in a study of blood T cells in healthy people across ages (dated by TCRdb to the mid-2010s). About the study as a whole: In model experiments, template switching captured roughly one uniquely barcoded TCR beta cDNA molecule for every two T cells. Using deep sequencing normalized with unique cDNA molecular identifiers, the study measured how TCR beta repertoire diversity changes with age. The donors were divided into four age groups: young (average around 17 years), middle-aged (roughly 40), aged (roughly 66) and long-lived (roughly 86). Donors of different ages were randomly distributed across sequencing lanes to avoid experimental bias. Two additional independent replicas of 1 million unique cDNA reads from the same blood draw were analyzed for two donors (one aged 18 to 30 and one aged 80 or older).

Library preparation was by 5' RACE. A second about 7 to 12 cycle PCR used a sample-barcoded 5' primer and a J-beta primer mix. Each TCR beta cDNA molecule received a unique molecular identifier from a template-switch 5' adaptor carrying 12 random nucleotides. At least 2.5 million CDR3-containing paired-end reads were obtained from each sample. All of the RNA was converted into first-strand cDNA using the Mint cDNA synthesis kit, with a TRBC-specific oligonucleotide serving as the primer. All cDNA was treated with uracil-DNA glycosylase and then went through a first 18-cycle PCR with the universal primers M1SS and BC2_uni_R. In the original analysis: For normalization, 1 million high-quality reads, each with a distinct molecular identifier, were randomly selected from each sample. Instead of being binned into consensus sequences, reads that shared molecular identifiers were thrown out. MiTCR, with a Q25 quality threshold and the strictest error-elimination algorithm, was used for CDR3 identification, clonotype clustering and error correction. A nonparametric unseen species model with Euler transformation was used to estimate lower-bound total TCR beta diversity. TCRdb's own reprocessing of the public reads used fastp at Q25 and MiXCR and kept productive beta chains. Identical CDR3 protein sequences are pooled into one entry, listed with their most common genes and DNA. None of the V and J calls come from the authors' own analysis; TCRdb made them. Counted in this sample were roughly 1.9 million distinct CDR3 sequences; about two fifths of them appeared once. The top ten hold roughly 24% of the sample.

Broader findings and caveats from the paper: Because the CMV infection status of the donors was unknown, age-related changes in expanded clonotypes may potentially have been confounded. There was a strong correlation between observed TCR beta diversity and the percentage of naive T cells measured by flow cytometry. Conclusive comparison of naive and antigen-experienced compartments was prevented by the profiling of bulk unsorted PBMCs. Compared with the aged group, more naive CD4+ T cells, fewer expanded clones and increased TCR diversity were shown by the long-lived group, suggesting age selection. Observed TCR beta diversity per million T cells fell roughly linearly with age, and a significant reduction was already apparent by age approximately 40. Estimates of total diversity based on one million sequenced T cells were considered lower bounds and underestimates.

Including the terminal cysteine and phenylalanine, the CDR3 comprises 13 residues. The DNA shown is the 39-base CDR3, in frame from base 1. The germline V gene provides CDR1 MGHDK and CDR2 SYGVNS. At the junction V is shortened by 6 bases and J by 3 bases, with 11 bases in between. The sample comprised blood. The chain couples TRBV25-1 to TRBJ1-2; tentative D gene TRBD1, with 5 bases matching. This TCR derives from a human donor in good health. This receptor carries the CDR3 CASRSRDHYGYTF. The base sequence is TGTGCCAGCAGATCCAGGGACCACTATGGCTACACCTTC.